The 3 T cell receptor beta chains given below trace back to one sample, sequenced in a study of T cell responses to AZD1222 COVID-19 vaccine. Produced via immunoSEQ multiplex PCR; TCRdb's table is partial and in-frame only. This sample yields approximately 160,000 clones, of which about 91% are seen a single time; around 1% belongs to the top ten. Here the sequenced sample was peripheral blood, taken 28 days after the second AZD1222 dose. All receptors come from an adult who received the AZD1222 COVID-19 vaccine.

This sequence joins TRBV6-2 or TRBV6-3 and TRBJ2-5; D remains ambiguous. V was pared by 2 bases and J by 3 bases, with 1 base between. The germline V gene has CDR1 MNHEY and CDR2 SVGEGT. CDR3 length: 11 residues. The CDR3 nucleotides read TGTGCCAGCAGTTACGAAGAGACCCAGTACTTC. Translating gives CASSYEETQYF.

This clone was counted between two and nine times. Other DNA sequences in this specimen translate into the identical CDR3. The chain joins TRBV7-9 to TRBJ2-7; 10 bases fit TRBD1. The junction had 0 bases not matched to a gene; V was cut back by 1 base and J by 0 bases. The CDR3 is made up of 15 amino acids. CDR1 SEHNR and CDR2 FQNEAQ come from the germline V gene (reference sequence). The CDR3 nucleotides read TGTGCCAGCAGCTTAGGGGACAGGGGCTCCTACGAGCAGTACTTC. Amino acids: CASSLGDRGSYEQYF.

The V and J genes are TRBV3-1 (or the pseudogene TRBV3-2) and TRBJ1-2; D call uncertain. The CDR3 contains 14 residues. Trimming removed 1 base at V and 2 bases at J, with 8 bases between. In germline, CDR1 is LGHDT, CDR2 YNNKEL (reference sequence). The CDR3 DNA follows: TGTGCCAGCAGCCAAGGACGGATCAACTATGGCTACACCTTC. It codes for CASSQGRINYGYTF.